This entry concerns a single T cell receptor beta chain. Its antigen remains undetermined. Qualities for individual bases were not recorded, and no much larger clone is one base off. The CDR3 runs 15 residues from the cysteine to the phenylalanine. Only CDR3 DNA remains: 45 bases, in frame from the first base. Germline trimming: 6 bases from V, 5 bases from J; junction bases outside gene matches: 7. Via the germline V gene, CDR1 is LGHNA and CDR2 YNFKEQ. The entire isolated RNA was reverse transcribed using the High Capacity cDNA Reverse Transcription Kit, and thus expressed TCRB transcripts were sequenced. Naive, central memory and regulatory T cell samples underwent deep immunoSEQ sequencing, averaging about 3.57 million total reads per sample. After sorted cells were lysed in RLT buffer, RNA was extracted with DNase-treated RNeasy Micro or Mini kits, with the choice depending on cell number. Each cell subset was processed on its own to prevent cross-contamination, while patient and healthy donor samples were processed together. Using the immunoSEQ multiplex PCR, TCRB sequences were amplified from cDNA into 87-bp fragments spanning the CDR3 region. Sequencing of the amplicons was performed on the Illumina HiSeq platform. The authors processed their data as follows. Synthetic template baselines were used to correct PCR bias computationally, reads within Hamming distance 2 were collapsed together, and singletons that could not be merged were discarded. Reads were aligned against IMGT so that V, D and J genes, CDR3 length and insertions or deletions at six rearrangement sites could be assigned. Clonotype counts were normalized to sorted cell number within each subset before computing true diversity and Gini coefficients with the tcR R package. Repertoire sharing was quantified using the overlap coefficient calculated on TCRB nucleotide sequences. Out-of-frame TCRB sequences from naive cells were analyzed to stand in for the pre-selection repertoire. Not all clones reach the TCRdb copy of this immuneACCESS table, which keeps in-frame sequences only. Checked studies attribute under half of the gap to unresolved V genes and leave the rest unexplained. Clone size and the V and J calls come from that table; the DNA yielded D and trimming. This sample comprises 450,000 to 600,000 clones, 30% of them detected only once. In total, the top ten clones hold 0.05% to 0.065% of the sample.

The sample belongs to a study of beta chain features in type 1 diabetes (dated by TCRdb to 2017 to 2018). As for the study more broadly: Mean age, gender distribution, total cell number and subset yield were not different between patients and healthy donors. Across all samples, fewer than 130 million sorted cells were examined, and cell number per subset correlated strongly with RNA yield. The study compared TCRB repertoires of sorted circulating CD4+ T cell subsets between recently diagnosed type 1 diabetes patients and matched healthy donors. Regulatory and stem cell-like memory subsets were obtained from only 8 patients and about 8 healthy donors, while naive and central memory subsets were obtained from all 30 or so donors.

Each donor gave one peripheral blood draw, around 100 mL on average, collected into heparinised tubes. A BD FACSAria II was used to sort naive, central memory, regulatory and stem cell-like memory CD4+ T cells with a panel that included CD45RO, CCR7, CD25, CD127, CD95 and CD27. A purity above 95% was achieved for all sorted populations. PBMCs were isolated right away by Lymphoprep density gradient centrifugation and were stained directly, without culture. To minimize batch effects, samples were stained and sorted in pairs, one healthy donor with one patient per experiment. Study-wide findings and limitations: Type 1 diabetes patients showed a moderate but significant shortening of TCRB CDR3 length in all four CD4+ subsets. Because cDNA rather than genomic DNA was sequenced, highly expressing activated cells could have been over-represented, although no difference in activation and CD3 levels was found between groups. Fewer insertions and more nucleotide deletions at VDJ recombination sites were observed in patients with type 1 diabetes, implying thymic rearrangement abnormalities. The naive, central memory and regulatory TCRB repertoires appeared to resemble one another more closely among patients than among healthy donors. Only small numbers of individuals were included in the HLA sub-analyses, which left unresolved whether HLA type had any influence on TCRB rearrangement. Shorter templates might have been favored by PCR, but patient and control samples were amplified and corrected together, so both groups would have been affected equally by any skew.

The specimen was naive CD4+ T cells from blood. In light of the paper, this sample's cell subset or site label describes: true naive CD4+ T cells. This TCR came from a man between 18 and 29 years old in good health. The chain joins TRBV4-2 to TRBJ2-3; 11 bases in between match TRBD2. The CDR3 reads CASRTSGIAGDTQYF. Read as DNA, the sequence is TGTGCCAGCAGGACTAGCGGGATTGCTGGAGATACGCAGTATTTT.